These T cell receptor beta chains were read from a single sample in a study of chemoradiotherapy in HPV16-positive cancers. Clones were read by immunoSEQ multiplex PCR, and TCRdb kept only the in-frame ones, dropping some. This table holds 6,000 or so clones, around 72% found once. Collection of the sample occurred from a patient who underwent chemoradiotherapy. The receptors originated from a human donor with HPV-associated anogenital cancer. CDR3s include the opening cysteine and the closing phenylalanine or tryptophan. The D gene is left open where the match is weak. The size field is filled for only some rows; it gives once, few, many or a size class.

j_gene | d_gene | v_gene | abundance | CDR3aa | CDR3nt
TRBJ2-1 | TRBD2 | TRBV13 | once | CASSLVASGTLKGNEQFF | TGTGCCAGCAGCTTAGTCGCTAGCGGGACCCTAAAGGGGAATGAGCAGTTCTTC
TRBJ2-7 | - | TRBV5-4 | - | CASSDRTVSYEQYF | TGTGCCAGCAGCGACCGGACAGTCTCCTACGAGCAGTACTTC
TRBJ1-3 | TRBD1 | TRBV30 | - | CAWSVTGAAGNTIYF | TGTGCCTGGAGTGTCACAGGGGCCGCTGGAAACACCATATATTTT
TRBJ2-3 | - | TRBV28 | - | CASSAGTDTQYF | TGTGCCAGCAGTGCGGGCACAGATACGCAGTATTTT
TRBJ2-7 | - | TRBV5-1 | once | CASSLAGMVYEQYF | TGCGCCAGCAGCTTGGCAGGTATGGTATACGAGCAGTACTTC
TRBJ2-3 | - | TRBV2 | - | CASNRPLAGISTDTQYF | TGTGCCAGCAACCGTCCCTTGGCGGGGATAAGCACAGATACGCAGTATTTT
TRBJ2-1 | TRBD1 | TRBV7-9 | - | CASNNRGKDNEQFF | TGTGCCAGCAACAACAGGGGGAAAGACAATGAGCAGTTCTTC
TRBJ1-1 | - | TRBV9 | - | CASSVILQANTEAFF | TGTGCCAGCAGCGTAATTTTACAGGCGAACACTGAAGCTTTCTTT
TRBJ1-1 | - | TRBV15 | once | CATSRGDGLNTEAFF | TGTGCCACCAGCAGAGGAGACGGACTGAACACTGAAGCTTTCTTT
TRBJ2-5 | - | TRBV7-8 | - | CASSRRYQETQYF | TGTGCCAGCAGCCGAAGGTACCAAGAGACCCAGTACTTC
TRBJ2-1 | - | TRBV18 | - | CASSPGPSYNEQFF | TGTGCCAGCTCACCAGGTCCTTCCTACAATGAGCAGTTCTTC
TRBJ2-3 | - | TRBV7-2 | - | CASSSNGLPGDTQYF | TGTGCCAGCAGCTCAAACGGACTACCGGGGGATACGCAGTATTTT
TRBJ1-6 | - | TRBV4-3 | - | CASSQDRGTLLNSPLHF | TGCGCCAGCAGCCAAGATAGGGGGACCCTTCTTAATTCACCCCTCCACTTT
TRBJ2-7 | TRBD2 | TRBV30 | - | CAWGRTSGGYEQYF | TGTGCCTGGGGCCGGACTAGCGGGGGGTACGAGCAGTACTTC
TRBJ1-2 | - | TRBV7-3 | few | CAGVRGWYGYTF | TGTGCCGGGGTACGGGGCTGGTATGGCTACACCTTC
TRBJ2-7 | TRBD1 | TRBV28 | - | CAIRSGQGSSYEQYF | TGTGCCATCCGCTCAGGACAGGGTAGCTCCTACGAGCAGTACTTC
TRBJ2-7 | TRBD1 | TRBV19 | - | CATTPTGGESYEQYF | TGTGCCACCACACCCACAGGGGGCGAATCCTACGAGCAGTACTTC
TRBJ1-2 | - | TRBV5-1 | few | CASSLDAHGYTF | TGCGCCAGCAGCTTGGACGCCCATGGCTACACCTTC
TRBJ1-6 | TRBD1 | TRBV5-1 | - | CASSPQASGTGDSPLHF | TGCGCCAGCAGCCCGCAGGCGTCCGGGACAGGTGATTCACCCCTCCACTTT
TRBJ2-5 | - | TRBV2 | - | CASSDLGLPRGHTQYF | TGTGCCAGCAGTGATTTGGGGCTACCGAGGGGTCATACCCAGTACTTC
TRBJ2-1 | - | TRBV4-2 | - | CASSQELRVGREQFF | TGTGCCAGCAGCCAAGAGCTCAGGGTGGGGCGTGAGCAGTTCTTC
TRBJ1-2 | TRBD1 | TRBV10-3 | few | CAARTGGYGYTF | TGTGCCGCCCGGACAGGGGGCTATGGCTACACCTTC